This T cell receptor (beta chain) was captured by sequencing in a study of cytomegalovirus exposure and HLA in healthy donors. A word on this clone: No antigen is known for it.

Findings and limits, study-wide: TCR beta chains associated with HLA were, in a later analysis, more clonally expanded than equally common others. Follow-up analysis found HLA locus-dependent TCR association rates, highest for DRB1 and lowest for HLA-C. Earlier analysis yielded a pattern in which most TCR beta V segments were productive about 90% or about 30% of the time.

The CDR3 runs to 13 residues. Trimming stripped 3 bases from V and 5 bases from J, with 10 bases between. CDR1 is LNHDA, CDR2 SQIVND, per germline (reference sequence). Both 60 Vbeta primers and 13 Jbeta primers went into the PCR. TCRdb's copy holds only in-frame clones and misses some; the assay was immunoSEQ multiplex PCR. Of under 150,000 clones in the sample, 65% to 90% were seen once. The sample comprised PBMCs. The genes are TRBV19 and TRBJ1-1; the D gene is possibly TRBD1 (6 bases). The sequence came from a man between 50 and 59 years old in good health and CMV-seronegative. Written as DNA, the CDR3 is TGTGCCAGTAGTATGGGGGGGCGGACTGAAGCTTTCTTT. Protein product: CASSMGGRTEAFF.